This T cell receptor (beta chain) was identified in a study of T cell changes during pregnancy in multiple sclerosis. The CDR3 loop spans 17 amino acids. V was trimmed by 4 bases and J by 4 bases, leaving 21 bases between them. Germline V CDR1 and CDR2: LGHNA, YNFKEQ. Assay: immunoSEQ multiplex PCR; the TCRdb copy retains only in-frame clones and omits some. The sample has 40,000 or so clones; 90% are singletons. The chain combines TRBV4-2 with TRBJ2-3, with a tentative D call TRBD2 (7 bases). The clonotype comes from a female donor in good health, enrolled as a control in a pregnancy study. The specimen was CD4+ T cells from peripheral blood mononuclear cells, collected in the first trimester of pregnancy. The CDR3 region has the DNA TGTGCCAGCAGCCCTTACACGAAGAAGGGGGGGGCAGATACGCAGTATTTT. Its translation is CASSPYTKKGGADTQYF.